The rows below give T cell receptor beta chains drawn from one sample of a study of blood T cells in healthy people across ages. TCRdb fed the 5' RACE reads into MiXCR, producing one record per CDR3 protein. The repertoire holds some 1.4 million distinct CDR3 sequences, with around two fifths as singletons. The specimen was blood. These TCRs come from a woman aged 18-30 years in good health. CDR3s include the opening cysteine and the closing phenylalanine or tryptophan. Each record gives: CDR3 DNA, CDR3 protein, clone size, V gene, D gene, J gene. D genes are given only for firm matches. Some rows have no size entry. The others give once, few or many, or a class for an expanded clone.

cdr3_nt: TGTGCCAGCAGTCCCTCGGGGCCAGTAAAGTACACCTTC
cdr3_aa: CASSPSGPVKYTF
clone_size: NA
v_call: TRBV12-3/TRBV12-4
d_call: NA
j_call: TRBJ1-2

cdr3_nt: TGCAGCGTTGAAGATGGGGTAGCAGGCCGCAATGAGCAGTTCTTC
cdr3_aa: CSVEDGVAGRNEQFF
clone_size: few
v_call: TRBV29-1
d_call: NA
j_call: TRBJ2-1

cdr3_nt: TGCGCCAGCAGCTCGCTTGCGGCCCCGGACTACAATGAGCAGTTCTTC
cdr3_aa: CASSSLAAPDYNEQFF
clone_size: NA
v_call: TRBV5-1
d_call: NA
j_call: TRBJ2-1

cdr3_nt: TGTGCCAGCAGCCAGACGGGACAGGGAAACTACAATGAGCAGTTCTTC
cdr3_aa: CASSQTGQGNYNEQFF
clone_size: NA
v_call: TRBV7-9
d_call: TRBD1
j_call: TRBJ2-1

cdr3_nt: TGCGCCAGCAGCCCCCGGACCCCGGGGGACTATGAGCAGTTCTTC
cdr3_aa: CASSPRTPGDYEQFF
clone_size: NA
v_call: TRBV4-1
d_call: NA
j_call: TRBJ2-1

cdr3_nt: TGCAGCGGTAGCATAGCCTACGAGCAGTACTTC
cdr3_aa: CSGSIAYEQYF
clone_size: few
v_call: TRBV29-1
d_call: NA
j_call: TRBJ2-7

cdr3_nt: TGCATCGTTGAGAGACAGGAGAATTACAATGAGCAGTTCTTC
cdr3_aa: CIVERQENYNEQFF
clone_size: NA
v_call: TRBV29-1
d_call: NA
j_call: TRBJ2-1

cdr3_nt: TGTGCCAGCAGCTCCGCACTTAGCGGGGTTAGCACAGATACGCAGTATTTT
cdr3_aa: CASSSALSGVSTDTQYF
clone_size: few
v_call: TRBV7-9
d_call: TRBD2
j_call: TRBJ2-3

cdr3_nt: TGCAGCGTGGCGGGACATCTGGGGCAGCCCCAGCATTTT
cdr3_aa: CSVAGHLGQPQHF
clone_size: NA
v_call: TRBV29-1
d_call: NA
j_call: TRBJ1-5

cdr3_nt: TGCAGTGCTAGTAAGTTTACCGAGCAGTACTTC
cdr3_aa: CSASKFTEQYF
clone_size: NA
v_call: TRBV20-1
d_call: NA
j_call: TRBJ2-7

cdr3_nt: TGTGCCAGCAGCCCCAGGACGAGCGATGGCTACACCTTC
cdr3_aa: CASSPRTSDGYTF
clone_size: few
v_call: TRBV11-1
d_call: NA
j_call: TRBJ1-2

cdr3_nt: TGTGCCACTGGGGGGGTAGATGAGCAGTTCTTC
cdr3_aa: CATGGVDEQFF
clone_size: few
v_call: TRBV7-9
d_call: TRBD2
j_call: TRBJ2-1

cdr3_nt: TGTGCCAGCAGCCAAGGGCCAGACAAGGGCGAGTTAGAGACCCAGTACTTC
cdr3_aa: CASSQGPDKGELETQYF
clone_size: NA
v_call: TRBV4-2
d_call: NA
j_call: TRBJ2-5

cdr3_nt: TGCAGTGCCTCCGGGTGGACCGCCTACGAGCAGTACTTC
cdr3_aa: CSASGWTAYEQYF
clone_size: few
v_call: TRBV20-1
d_call: NA
j_call: TRBJ2-7

cdr3_nt: TGTGCCAGCGCACTAGCCGGGGGGGCTAATGAAAAACTGTTTTTT
cdr3_aa: CASALAGGANEKLFF
clone_size: NA
v_call: TRBV14
d_call: NA
j_call: TRBJ1-4

cdr3_nt: TGTGCCATCAGTTCTAGGGGGGACCACGAGCAGGACTTC
cdr3_aa: CAISSRGDHEQDF
clone_size: once
v_call: TRBV10-3
d_call: NA
j_call: TRBJ2-7

cdr3_nt: TGTGCCAGCAGCTTACGGGGCTATTCCTCTGGGGAGCTGTTTTTT
cdr3_aa: CASSLRGYSSGELFF
clone_size: NA
v_call: TRBV7-3
d_call: NA
j_call: TRBJ2-2

cdr3_nt: TGTGCCAGCCTCCTAGCGGGTGGGGAGACCCAGTACTTC
cdr3_aa: CASLLAGGETQYF
clone_size: few
v_call: TRBV25-1
d_call: TRBD2
j_call: TRBJ2-5

cdr3_nt: TGTGCCAGCCCCGGAGACAGGGTTTCATTTTGGGACGGGCAGTACTTC
cdr3_aa: CASPGDRVSFWDGQYF
clone_size: NA
v_call: TRBV6-1
d_call: TRBD1
j_call: TRBJ2-5

cdr3_nt: TGTGCCAGCAGCCAAGGGGACGGCCGGAAGGGAGGCTACACCTTC
cdr3_aa: CASSQGDGRKGGYTF
clone_size: few
v_call: TRBV14
d_call: NA
j_call: TRBJ1-2

cdr3_nt: TGTGCCAGCAAGGGGGGGAATTTGGATGAGCAGTTCTTC
cdr3_aa: CASKGGNLDEQFF
clone_size: few
v_call: TRBV12-3/TRBV12-4
d_call: NA
j_call: TRBJ2-1

cdr3_nt: TGTGCCAGCAGCCAATATCTCGCGGAGACCCAGTACTTC
cdr3_aa: CASSQYLAETQYF
clone_size: NA
v_call: TRBV14
d_call: NA
j_call: TRBJ2-5

cdr3_nt: TGTGCCATCGGGGCAGGGGACTTTCTGCCCCAGCATTTT
cdr3_aa: CAIGAGDFLPQHF
clone_size: NA
v_call: TRBV10-3
d_call: NA
j_call: TRBJ1-5

cdr3_nt: TGCAGCGTGGCCCAGGGGGTCATGTTGCGGGAGGCTGAGGGGACCCAGTACTTC
cdr3_aa: CSVAQGVMLREAEGTQYF
clone_size: NA
v_call: TRBV29-1
d_call: NA
j_call: TRBJ2-5

cdr3_nt: TGCGCCAGCAGTTGGGGTGAGGAGCAGTACTTC
cdr3_aa: CASSWGEEQYF
clone_size: NA
v_call: TRBV5-1
d_call: NA
j_call: TRBJ2-5

cdr3_nt: TGTTCCAGCAGCTTAGATTGGGAGACCCAGTACTTC
cdr3_aa: CSSSLDWETQYF
clone_size: NA
v_call: TRBV7-9
d_call: NA
j_call: TRBJ2-5

cdr3_nt: TGTGCCAGCAGCTCGGGGGACAGGGGTAGGGAAAAACTGTTTTTT
cdr3_aa: CASSSGDRGREKLFF
clone_size: NA
v_call: TRBV7-2
d_call: TRBD1
j_call: TRBJ1-4

cdr3_nt: TGTGCCAGCAGTTCCCAGACGACGGTGGGGGGACAGCAGAATGAGCAGTACTTC
cdr3_aa: CASSSQTTVGGQQNEQYF
clone_size: NA
v_call: TRBV12-3/TRBV12-4
d_call: NA
j_call: TRBJ2-5

cdr3_nt: TGCAGCGTCCGCACGGGACAGGTTAGCTACGAGCAGTACTTC
cdr3_aa: CSVRTGQVSYEQYF
clone_size: few
v_call: TRBV29-1
d_call: TRBD1
j_call: TRBJ2-7

cdr3_nt: TGTGCCAGCAGCCGGGGGCTGAGCAACTACGAGCAGTACTTC
cdr3_aa: CASSRGLSNYEQYF
clone_size: NA
v_call: TRBV3-1
d_call: NA
j_call: TRBJ2-7

cdr3_nt: TGTGCCAGCACCTCCGGGACATATAACACTGAAGCTTTCTTT
cdr3_aa: CASTSGTYNTEAFF
clone_size: NA
v_call: TRBV6-6
d_call: NA
j_call: TRBJ1-1